The 13 T cell receptor beta chains in this list originate from one sample, sequenced in a study of cytomegalovirus exposure and HLA in healthy donors. Sequenced by immunoSEQ multiplex PCR; TCRdb stores in-frame clones only, minus some. The sample gives around 200,000 clones, approximately 86% of which show up once; about 2.9% is in the top ten. Sequencing was performed on PBMCs. The receptors were gathered from a woman between 18 and 29 years old in good health and CMV-seronegative.

The genes are TRBV6-1 and TRBJ2-3, with 7 bases identical to TRBD2. CDR1 and CDR2 from the germline V gene are MNHNS and SASEGT. J was trimmed by 1 base and V by 10 bases; bases with no gene match: 11. The CDR3 has 15 amino acids. The DNA of the CDR3 is TGTGCCACGCAATCACGGGAGGTGGGCACAGATACGCAGTATTTT. This codes for CATQSREVGTDTQYF.

The rearrangement links TRBV19 to TRBJ1-1; D is perhaps TRBD1 (5 bases). The CDR3 is 17 amino acids. V gave up 4 bases and J gave up 4 bases, with 22 bases separating them. Germline CDR1 is LNHDA and CDR2 is SQIVND (reference sequence). In nucleotides, the CDR3 is TGTGCCAGTAGTAACCGGGACGTTGCCCTCGGGGGCACTGAAGCTTTCTTT. Protein product: CASSNRDVALGGTEAFF.

The DNA of the CDR3 is TGTGCCAGCAGACAAACGTTCGGGGATACGCAGTATTTT. Encoded protein: CASRQTFGDTQYF. This rearrangement joins TRBV11-2 to TRBJ2-3, with D unresolved. The germline V gene encodes CDR1 SGHAT and CDR2 FQNNGV. This CDR3 has 13 residues. Trimming stripped 6 bases from V and 6 bases from J, with 13 bases between. The full variable domain, its missing parts supplied by reference TRBV11-2 and TRBJ2-3, is EAGVAQSPRYKIIEKRQSVAFWCNPISGHATLYWYQQILGQGPKLLIQFQNNGVVDDSQLPKDRFSAERLKGVDSTLKIQPAKLEDSAVYLCASRQTFGDTQYFGPGTRLTVL.

J is TRBJ1-1 and V is TRBV5-8, with a weak D call TRBD1 (6 bases). The CDR3 spans 15 residues. Germline lookup yields CDR1 SGHTS and CDR2 YDEGEE. Trimming removed 2 bases at V and 4 bases at J, with 15 bases between. CDR3 DNA: TGTGCCAGCAGCTTTCTCACAGGGCGGAGCACTGAAGCTTTCTTT. Protein: CASSFLTGRSTEAFF.

This chain connects TRBV5-4 to TRBJ2-1, with 7 bases identical to TRBD2. The J segment lost 4 bases and the V segment lost 2 bases, leaving 6 bases of the junction unmatched. From germline, CDR1 is SGHNT and CDR2 YYREEE (reference sequence). CDR3 length: 15 residues. CDR3 sequence (DNA): TGTGCCAGCAGCTTTAGGACTAGGACTTACAATGAGCAGTTCTTC. It translates to CASSFRTRTYNEQFF.

The sample holds a few counts of this clone. V and J are TRBV19 and TRBJ1-1; 7 nucleotides line up with TRBD1. V gave up 3 bases and J gave up 1 base; unmatched junction bases: 2. This CDR3 comprises 14 residues. Per germline, CDR1 LNHDA and CDR2 SQIVND (reference sequence). This CDR3 is CASSIWTGNTEAFF. The CDR3 DNA follows: TGTGCCAGTAGTATTTGGACAGGGAACACTGAAGCTTTCTTT.

This rearrangement joins TRBV7-9 to TRBJ1-1; D is undetermined. The CDR3 contains 14 residues. The germline CDR1 and CDR2 sequences are SEHNR and FQNEAQ (reference sequence). V shed 8 bases and J shed 2 bases, with 15 bases lying between them. This CDR3 reads CASYLLPGNTEAFF. The DNA of the CDR3 is TGTGCCAGCTACCTACTGCCCGGTAACACTGAAGCTTTCTTT. Full variable domain (missing parts from reference TRBV7-9 and TRBJ1-1): DTGVSQNPRHKITKRGQNVTFRCDPISEHNRLYWYRQTLGQGPEFLTYFQNEAQLEKSRLLSDRFSAERPKGSFSTLEIQRTEQGDSAMYLCASYLLPGNTEAFFGQGTRLTVV.

V usage is TRBV7-9 and J usage is TRBJ2-5, with TRBD2 matching over 13 bases. This CDR3 spans 16 amino acids. CDR1 SEHNR and CDR2 FQNEAQ come from the germline V gene (reference sequence). J gave up 2 bases and V 5 bases, and 5 bases lay outside the gene matches. The CDR3 DNA is TGTGCCAGCAGCCTACCGACTAGCGGGAGGCAAGAGACCCAGTACTTC. This translates into CASSLPTSGRQETQYF.

The chain has TRBV30 and TRBJ2-5; 10 nucleotides line up with TRBD1. The germline CDR1 and CDR2 sequences are GTSNPN and SVGIG (reference sequence). The CDR3 covers 14 residues. Germline trimming cut 2 bases from V and 2 bases from J; bases unmatched to any gene: 2. DNA of the CDR3: TGTGCCTGGAGTAAGGACAGGGGGCAAGAGACCCAGTACTTC. Its protein product is CAWSKDRGQETQYF.

This rearrangement joins TRBV5-6 to TRBJ2-2, with a weak D call TRBD2 (6 bases). The germline gives CDR1 SGHDT, CDR2 YYEEEE. This CDR3 contains 15 residues. V was shortened by 3 bases and J by 5 bases, with 14 bases between the two germline ends. The CDR3 loop reads CASSSTGTPTGELFF. DNA of the CDR3: TGTGCCAGCAGCTCAACCGGGACTCCAACCGGGGAGCTGTTTTTT. The full variable domain, rest sourced from reference TRBV5-6 and TRBJ2-2, is DAGVTQSPTHLIKTRGQQVTLRCSPKSGHDTVSWYQQALGQGPQFIFQYYEEEERQRGNFPDRFSGHQFPNYSSELNVNALLLGDSALYLCASSSTGTPTGELFFGEGSRLTVL.

This clone has just a few counts. The chain combines TRBV6-5 with TRBJ1-2; D may be TRBD1 (6 bases). This CDR3 has 14 amino acids. Between the trimmed V and J ends, which lost 10 bases and 0 bases, there was a span of 15 bases. The germline gives CDR1 MNHEY, CDR2 SVGAGI. The CDR3 DNA follows: TGTGCCACCGAGACAGGCTGGCCTAACTATGGCTACACCTTC. Translated, it gives CATETGWPNYGYTF.

The chain combines TRBV27 with TRBJ2-3; TRBD1 matches at 8 bases. Germline CDR1 and CDR2: MNHEY and SMNVEV (reference sequence). Germline trimming cut 0 bases from V and 3 bases from J; bases unmatched to any gene: 5. The CDR3 totals 16 residues. CDR3 loop: CASSLSVQGGTDTQYF. The CDR3 nucleotides read TGTGCCAGCAGTTTATCGGTACAGGGGGGTACAGATACGCAGTATTTT.

This rearrangement joins TRBV6-7 to TRBJ2-7; 8 positions match TRBD2. TRBV6-7 is classed as an ORF, of uncertain function. This CDR3 has 15 amino acids. V gave up 0 bases and J gave up 2 bases; unmatched junction bases: 3. CDR3 in DNA: TGTGCCAGCAGTTACTCGGTAGCGGGACCCTACGAGCAGTACTTC. Translated: CASSYSVAGPYEQYF.